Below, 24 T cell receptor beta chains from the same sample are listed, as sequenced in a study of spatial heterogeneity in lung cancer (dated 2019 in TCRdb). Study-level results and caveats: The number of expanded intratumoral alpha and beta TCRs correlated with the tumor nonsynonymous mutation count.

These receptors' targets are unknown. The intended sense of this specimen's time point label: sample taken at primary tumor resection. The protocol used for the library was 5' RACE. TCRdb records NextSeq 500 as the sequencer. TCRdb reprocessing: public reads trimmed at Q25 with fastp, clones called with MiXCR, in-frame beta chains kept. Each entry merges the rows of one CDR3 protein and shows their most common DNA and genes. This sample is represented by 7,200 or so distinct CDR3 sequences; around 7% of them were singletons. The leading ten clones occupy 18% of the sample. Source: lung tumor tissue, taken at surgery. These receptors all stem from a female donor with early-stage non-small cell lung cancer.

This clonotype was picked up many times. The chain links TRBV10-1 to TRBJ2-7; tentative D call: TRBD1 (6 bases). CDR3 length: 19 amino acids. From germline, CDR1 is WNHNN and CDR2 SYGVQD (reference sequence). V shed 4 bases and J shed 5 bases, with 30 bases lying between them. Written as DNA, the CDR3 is TGCGCCAGCAGTGTCCCACAGGGAACCAGAGGCTGGTACGGCGACGAGCAGTACTTC. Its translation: CASSVPQGTRGWYGDEQYF.

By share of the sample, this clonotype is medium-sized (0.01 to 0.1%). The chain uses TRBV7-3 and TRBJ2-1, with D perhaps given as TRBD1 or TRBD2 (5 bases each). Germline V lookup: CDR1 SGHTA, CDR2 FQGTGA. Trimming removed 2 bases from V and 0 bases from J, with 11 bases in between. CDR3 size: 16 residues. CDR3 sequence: CASSLAGTVSYNEQFF. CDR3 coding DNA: TGTGCCAGCAGCTTAGCCGGGACGGTCTCCTACAATGAGCAGTTCTTC.

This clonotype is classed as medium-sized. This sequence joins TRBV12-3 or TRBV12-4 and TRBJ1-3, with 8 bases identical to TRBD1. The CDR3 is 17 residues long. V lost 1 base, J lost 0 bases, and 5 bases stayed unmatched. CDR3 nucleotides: TGTGCCAGCAGTTTAGATACCGGGACAGGCTCTGGAAACACCATATATTTT. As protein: CASSLDTGTGSGNTIYF.

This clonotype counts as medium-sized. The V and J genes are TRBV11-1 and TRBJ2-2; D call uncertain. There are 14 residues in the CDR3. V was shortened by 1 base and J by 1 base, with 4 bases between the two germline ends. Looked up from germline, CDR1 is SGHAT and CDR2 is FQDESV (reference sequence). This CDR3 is CASSLGRNTGELFF. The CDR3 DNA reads TGTGCCAGCAGCTTAGGGCGGAACACCGGGGAGCTGTTTTTT.

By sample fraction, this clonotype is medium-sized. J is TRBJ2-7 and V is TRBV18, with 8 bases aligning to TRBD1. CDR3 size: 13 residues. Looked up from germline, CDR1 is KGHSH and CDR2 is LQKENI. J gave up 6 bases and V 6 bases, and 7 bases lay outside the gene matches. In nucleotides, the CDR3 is TGTGCCAGCTCGCCCGGACAGGGAGGCGAGCAGTACTTC. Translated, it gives CASSPGQGGEQYF.

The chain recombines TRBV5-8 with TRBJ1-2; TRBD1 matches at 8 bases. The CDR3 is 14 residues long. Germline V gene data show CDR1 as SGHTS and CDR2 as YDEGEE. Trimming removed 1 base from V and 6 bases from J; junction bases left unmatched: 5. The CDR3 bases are TGTGCCAGCAGCTTGTATCAGGGGGCGGATGGCTACACCTTC. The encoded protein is CASSLYQGADGYTF.

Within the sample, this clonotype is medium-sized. CDR3 residues: CASSLGQGENSPLHF. The DNA of the CDR3 is TGTGCCAGCAGCCTCGGACAGGGGGAGAATTCACCCCTCCACTTT. J is TRBJ1-6 and V is TRBV6-6; 10 positions match TRBD1. Germline assignment: CDR1 MNHNY and CDR2 SVGAGI (reference sequence). With 6 bases clipped from V and 7 bases from J, the junction kept 6 bases outside the gene matches. The CDR3 runs 15 residues.

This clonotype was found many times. The CDR3 reads CASSQGLAGTYNEQFF. The CDR3 region has the DNA TGTGCCAGCAGCCAAGGACTAGCGGGAACGTACAATGAGCAGTTCTTC. The chain combines TRBV3-1 with TRBJ2-1; 11 bases agree with TRBD2. The trim removed 1 base at V and 4 bases at J, leaving 3 bases unmatched. Germline V gene lookup returns CDR1 LGHDT and CDR2 YNNKEL (reference sequence). This CDR3 region has 16 residues.

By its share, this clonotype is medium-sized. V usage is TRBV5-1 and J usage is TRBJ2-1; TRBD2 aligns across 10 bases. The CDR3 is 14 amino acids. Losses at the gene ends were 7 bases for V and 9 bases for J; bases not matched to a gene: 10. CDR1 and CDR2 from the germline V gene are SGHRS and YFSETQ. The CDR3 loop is CASSTSGRATEQFF. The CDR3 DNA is TGCGCCAGCTCCACGAGCGGGAGGGCCACTGAGCAGTTCTTC.

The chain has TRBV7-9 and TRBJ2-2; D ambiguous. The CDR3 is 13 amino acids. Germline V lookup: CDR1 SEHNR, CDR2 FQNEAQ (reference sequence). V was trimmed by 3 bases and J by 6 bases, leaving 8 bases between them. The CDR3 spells CASSFPVPGELFF. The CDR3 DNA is TGTGCCAGCAGCTTCCCCGTACCCGGGGAGCTGTTTTTT.

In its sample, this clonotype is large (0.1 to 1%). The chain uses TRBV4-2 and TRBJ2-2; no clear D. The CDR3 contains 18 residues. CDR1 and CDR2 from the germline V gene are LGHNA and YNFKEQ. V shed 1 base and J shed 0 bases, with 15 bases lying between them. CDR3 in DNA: TGTGCCAGCAGCCAAGTTTTACTGCATTCCGCGAACACCGGGGAGCTGTTTTTT. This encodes CASSQVLLHSANTGELFF.

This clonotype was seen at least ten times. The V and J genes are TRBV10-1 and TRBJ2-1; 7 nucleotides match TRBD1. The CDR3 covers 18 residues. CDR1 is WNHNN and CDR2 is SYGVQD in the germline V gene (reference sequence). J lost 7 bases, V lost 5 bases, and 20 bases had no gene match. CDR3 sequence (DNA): TGCGCCAGCAGTCGGAGTATAACAGGGGCCGGTTCCTCGAATGAGCAGTTCTTC. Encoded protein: CASSRSITGAGSSNEQFF.

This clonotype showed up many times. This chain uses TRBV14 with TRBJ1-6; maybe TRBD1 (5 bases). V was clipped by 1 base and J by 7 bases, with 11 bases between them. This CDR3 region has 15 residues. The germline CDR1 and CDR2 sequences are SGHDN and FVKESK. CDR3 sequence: CASSQGREGNSPLHF. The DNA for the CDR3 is TGTGCCAGCAGCCAAGGCAGGGAGGGCAATTCACCCCTCCACTTT.

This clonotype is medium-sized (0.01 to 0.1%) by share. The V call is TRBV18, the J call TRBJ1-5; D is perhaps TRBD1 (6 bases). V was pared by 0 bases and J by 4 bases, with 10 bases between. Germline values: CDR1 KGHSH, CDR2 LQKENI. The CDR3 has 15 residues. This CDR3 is CASSPPGGRNQPQHF. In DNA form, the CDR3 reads TGTGCCAGCTCACCACCGGGGGGCCGGAATCAGCCCCAGCATTTT.

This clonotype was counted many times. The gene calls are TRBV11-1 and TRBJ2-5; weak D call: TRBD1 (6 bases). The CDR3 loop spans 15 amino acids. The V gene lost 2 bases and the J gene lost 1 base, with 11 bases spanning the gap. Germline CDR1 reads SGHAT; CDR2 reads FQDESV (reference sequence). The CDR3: CASSLYSGVQETQYF. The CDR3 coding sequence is TGTGCCAGCAGCTTATACTCAGGGGTCCAAGAGACCCAGTACTTC.

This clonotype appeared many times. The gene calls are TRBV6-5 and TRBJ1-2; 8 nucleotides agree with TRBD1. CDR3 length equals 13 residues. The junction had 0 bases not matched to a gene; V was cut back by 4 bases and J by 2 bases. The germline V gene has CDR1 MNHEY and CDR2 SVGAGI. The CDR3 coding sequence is TGTGCCAGCAGTTGGGACAGGAACTATGGCTACACCTTC. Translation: CASSWDRNYGYTF.

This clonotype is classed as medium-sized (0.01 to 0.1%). CDR3 bases: TGCGCCAGCAGTGAGTCCTCCGGACTCCCCTACGAGCAGTACTTC. It codes for CASSESSGLPYEQYF. The chain couples TRBV10-2 to TRBJ2-7, with D possibly being TRBD2 (5 bases). This CDR3 region has 15 residues. From germline, CDR1 is WSHSY and CDR2 SAAADI. V lost 0 bases and J lost 2, with 11 bases in between.

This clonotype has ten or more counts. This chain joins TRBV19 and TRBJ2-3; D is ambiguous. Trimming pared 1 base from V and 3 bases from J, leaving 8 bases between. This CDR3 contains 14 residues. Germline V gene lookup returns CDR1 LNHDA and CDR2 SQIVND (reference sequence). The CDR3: CASSIVSRTDTQYF. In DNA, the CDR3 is TGTGCCAGTAGTATAGTGTCTAGGACAGATACGCAGTATTTT.

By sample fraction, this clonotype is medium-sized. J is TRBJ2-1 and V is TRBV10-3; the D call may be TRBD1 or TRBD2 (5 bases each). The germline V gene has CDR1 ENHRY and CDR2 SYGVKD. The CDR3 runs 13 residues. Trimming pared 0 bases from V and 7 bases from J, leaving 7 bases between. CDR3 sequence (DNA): TGTGCCATCAGTGAGTCGAGGGGAAATGAGCAGTTCTTC. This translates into CAISESRGNEQFF.

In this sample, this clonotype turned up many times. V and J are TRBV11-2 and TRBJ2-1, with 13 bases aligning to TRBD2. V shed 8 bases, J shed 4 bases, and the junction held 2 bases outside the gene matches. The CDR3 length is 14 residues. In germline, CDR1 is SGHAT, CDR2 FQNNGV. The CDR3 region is CASEGLAGYNEQFF. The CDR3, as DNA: TGTGCCAGCGAGGGACTAGCGGGGTACAATGAGCAGTTCTTC.

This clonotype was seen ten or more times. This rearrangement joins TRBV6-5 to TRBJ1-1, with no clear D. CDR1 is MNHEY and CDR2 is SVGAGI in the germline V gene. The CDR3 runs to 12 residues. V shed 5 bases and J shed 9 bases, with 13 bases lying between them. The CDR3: CASSDHVKKAFF. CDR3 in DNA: TGTGCCAGCAGTGATCACGTGAAGAAAGCTTTCTTT.

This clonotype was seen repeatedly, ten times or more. The CDR3 bases are TGTGCCAGCAGTGAGACGGGACCGGGATTTGTAGGGGAGCTGTTTTTT. This encodes CASSETGPGFVGELFF. The V and J genes are TRBV2 and TRBJ2-2, with D perhaps assigned TRBD1 or TRBD2 (5 bases each). The CDR3 spans 16 residues. V lost 3 bases and J lost 8, with 19 bases in between. In germline, CDR1 is SNHLY, CDR2 FYNNEI.

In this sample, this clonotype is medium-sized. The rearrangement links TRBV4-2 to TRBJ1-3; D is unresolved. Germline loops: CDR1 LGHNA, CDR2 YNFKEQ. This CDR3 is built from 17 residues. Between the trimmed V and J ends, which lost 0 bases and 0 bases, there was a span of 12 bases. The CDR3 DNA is TGTGCCAGCAGCCAAGATGTGACCGGCCGCTCTGGAAACACCATATATTTT. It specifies CASSQDVTGRSGNTIYF.

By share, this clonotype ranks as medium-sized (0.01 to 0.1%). The chain's CDR3 is CAISESPETSAKETQYF. CDR3 DNA: TGTGCCATCAGTGAGTCCCCGGAAACTAGCGCCAAAGAGACCCAGTACTTC. The chain joins TRBV10-3 to TRBJ2-5; 7 bases fit TRBD2. CDR1 ENHRY and CDR2 SYGVKD come from the germline V gene. The V and J ends lost 0 bases and 3 bases, in that order; junction bases with no gene match: 10. This CDR3 is built from 17 residues.